One and the same sample provided the 18 T cell receptor beta chains below, sequenced in a study of blood T cell repertoires in COVID-19. Clones were sequenced by immunoSEQ multiplex PCR, and TCRdb holds only the in-frame ones, with some missing. Altogether 200,000 to 250,000 clones are present, more than 75% being singletons, with the ten largest covering 5.2%. Sequencing used peripheral blood. These receptors all stem from a woman aged 70-85 years with COVID-19, enrolled during active disease.

This chain connects TRBV19 to TRBJ2-2; D gene unclear. V gave up 0 bases and J gave up 4 bases, with 9 bases separating them. Germline loops: CDR1 LNHDA, CDR2 SQIVND (reference sequence). CDR3 length: 15 amino acids. CDR3 sequence (DNA): TGTGCCAGTAGTATAGATGGCGGCCGCACCGGGGAGCTGTTTTTT. Protein: CASSIDGGRTGELFF.

The chain couples TRBV9 to TRBJ2-5, with 14 bases aligning to TRBD2. There are 18 residues in the CDR3. J was trimmed by 4 bases and V by 0 bases; bases with no gene match: 8. Germline V gene data show CDR1 as SGDLS and CDR2 as YYNGEE. The CDR3 DNA follows: TGTGCCAGCAGCGTAGGGGGGGCGGGACTAGCGGGAGTAGAGACCCAGTACTTC. Its protein product is CASSVGGAGLAGVETQYF.

This clone was seen a handful of times. This sequence joins TRBV7-2 and TRBJ1-5; D uncertain. The CDR3 runs to 15 residues. Looked up from germline, CDR1 is SGHTA and CDR2 is FQGNSA. Trimming left V 3 bases short and J 0 bases short, with 9 bases between. The CDR3 reads CASSFSGDSNQPQHF. In DNA, the CDR3 is TGTGCCAGCAGCTTTTCCGGGGATAGCAATCAGCCCCAGCATTTT.

The gene calls are TRBV18 and TRBJ1-1, with D hard to call. The CDR3 is made up of 16 amino acids. Germline V lookup: CDR1 KGHSH, CDR2 LQKENI. V was cut by 1 base and J by 1 base, with 13 bases left in between. This chain's CDR3 is CASSPLLAGSNTEAFF. In DNA form, the CDR3 reads TGTGCCAGCTCACCACTACTGGCAGGATCGAACACTGAAGCTTTCTTT.

This chain uses TRBV10-2 with TRBJ2-3; 10 nucleotides agree with TRBD2. This CDR3 is built from 15 residues. With 2 bases clipped from V and 2 bases from J, the junction kept 1 base outside the gene matches. Germline lookup yields CDR1 WSHSY and CDR2 SAAADI. The CDR3 coding sequence is TGCGCCAGCAGTGAGACTAGCGGGAACACAGATACGCAGTATTTT. Translated: CASSETSGNTDTQYF.

The gene calls are TRBV7-2 and TRBJ2-5; D is possibly TRBD2 (5 bases). Trimming shortened V by 2 bases and J by 5 bases, and 12 bases separated the two germline ends. Germline loops: CDR1 SGHTA, CDR2 FQGNSA. CDR3 length equals 14 residues. CDR3: CASSLTLAPETQYF. The DNA of the CDR3 is TGTGCCAGCAGCTTAACGCTAGCCCCTGAGACCCAGTACTTC.

The chain links TRBV18 to TRBJ2-7, with TRBD1 matching over 9 bases. Germline V gives CDR1 KGHSH, CDR2 LQKENI. The V and J ends lost 4 bases and 7 bases, in that order; junction bases with no gene match: 11. The CDR3 length is 15 residues. DNA for the CDR3: TGTGCCAGCTCACTTTCCGGGACAGGGTCTCAAGAGCAGTACTTC. Amino acids: CASSLSGTGSQEQYF.

The chain links TRBV19 to TRBJ1-3; D is uncertain. Trimming removed 2 bases at V and 1 base at J, with 6 bases between. The CDR3 loop spans 14 amino acids. Looked up from germline, CDR1 is LNHDA and CDR2 is SQIVND (reference sequence). This CDR3 is CASSINRSGNTIYF. The CDR3 region has the DNA TGTGCCAGTAGTATAAACCGGTCTGGAAACACCATATATTTT.

The chain couples TRBV5-4 to TRBJ1-1; a weak D match, TRBD1 (5 bases). Germline CDR1 reads SGHNT; CDR2 reads YYREEE (reference sequence). With 5 bases removed from V and 0 bases from J, the gap between germline ends came to 17 bases. The CDR3 is made up of 16 amino acids. This CDR3 reads CASSPQGRQMNTEAFF. The CDR3 bases are TGTGCCAGCAGTCCCCAAGGACGACAGATGAACACTGAAGCTTTCTTT. Based on the CDR3 plus reference TRBV5-4 and TRBJ1-1, the full variable domain is ETGVTQSPTHLIKTRGQQVTLRCSSQSGHNTVSWYQQALGQGPQFIFQYYREEENGRGNFPPRFSGLQFPNYSSELNVNALELDDSALYLCASSPQGRQMNTEAFFGQGTRLTVV.

The V gene is TRBV3-1 (or the pseudogene TRBV3-2), the J gene TRBJ1-5, with a weak D call TRBD1 (5 bases). The CDR3 is 14 residues long. CDR1 and CDR2 (germline): LGHDT, YNNKEL (reference sequence). The V gene lost 2 bases and the J gene lost 6 bases, with 11 bases spanning the gap. CDR3: CASSQWGVSQPQHF. The CDR3 DNA reads as TGTGCCAGCAGCCAATGGGGGGTAAGTCAGCCCCAGCATTTT.

The sample holds one count of this clone. The J gene is TRBJ2-7, the V gene TRBV4-2; 8 nucleotides align to TRBD2. The germline gives CDR1 LGHNA, CDR2 YNFKEQ. The length of the CDR3 is 14 residues. V trimming: 0 bases; J trimming: 9 bases; junction bases outside the gene matches: 7. The CDR3 DNA sequence: TGTGCCAGCAGCCAAGAAGAGCGGGAGCATCCGCAGTACTTC. Translating it yields CASSQEEREHPQYF.

V usage is TRBV7-2 and J usage is TRBJ2-1, with TRBD2 matching 11 bases. CDR1 and CDR2 (germline): SGHTA, FQGNSA. Trimming took 5 bases from V and 4 from J; bases not matched to a gene: 4. The CDR3 is 15 amino acids. CDR3 sequence: CASSEGTSGYNEQFF. The CDR3 DNA is TGTGCCAGCAGCGAGGGGACTAGCGGTTACAATGAGCAGTTCTTC.

The J gene is TRBJ2-1, the V gene TRBV24-1; D gene unclear. Trimming cost V 1 base and J 11 bases, with 8 bases left between them. The CDR3 extends over 12 amino acids. Germline-derived CDR1 and CDR2 are KGHDR and SFDVKD. This CDR3 reads CATSDFIDKQFF. The CDR3 DNA is TGTGCCACCAGTGATTTTATAGATAAGCAGTTCTTC.

The chain has TRBV24-1 and TRBJ2-3, with D possibly being TRBD2 (5 bases). This CDR3 comprises 17 residues. The germline V and J ends were trimmed by 2 bases and 6 bases, with 20 bases remaining between them. Germline-derived CDR1 and CDR2 are KGHDR and SFDVKD. The CDR3 DNA reads TGTGCCACCAGTGATTCCTCCCTACTAGGTCCTAGGGATACGCAGTATTTT. Residues: CATSDSSLLGPRDTQYF.

The V and J genes are TRBV11-2 and TRBJ1-1; 9 bases map to TRBD1. Germline CDR1 SGHAT, CDR2 FQNNGV. The CDR3 contains 15 residues. With 4 bases clipped from V and 1 base from J, the junction kept 4 bases outside the gene matches. The CDR3 DNA is TGTGCCAGCAGCTCAGAGGACAGGGGGAACACTGAAGCTTTCTTT. This gives the protein CASSSEDRGNTEAFF.

The chain combines TRBV18 with TRBJ2-4; tentatively, D is TRBD1 (5 bases). The V gene lost 2 bases and the J gene lost 8 bases, with 16 bases spanning the gap. The CDR3 has 15 residues. Germline V gene data show CDR1 as KGHSH and CDR2 as LQKENI. CDR3 nucleotides: TGTGCCAGCTCACCAGGGGCCGTCCTCGAGGACATTCAGTACTTC. Amino acids: CASSPGAVLEDIQYF.

The J gene is TRBJ2-7, the V gene TRBV28, with D perhaps matching TRBD2 (6 bases). V was clipped by 6 bases and J by 4 bases, with 19 bases between them. The CDR3 length is 15 residues. Germline lookup yields CDR1 MDHEN and CDR2 SYDVKM. The DNA of the CDR3 is TGTGCCAGCAGCCTCGGAGGGCCGTCTCTTTACGAGCAGTACTTC. Amino acids: CASSLGGPSLYEQYF.

The chain is built from TRBV2 and TRBJ1-2; tentative D call: TRBD1 (5 bases). Germline V gives CDR1 SNHLY, CDR2 FYNNEI. This CDR3 has 16 amino acids. Trimming left V 1 base short and J 4 bases short, with 16 bases between. CDR3 sequence reads: CASSEGGGNGGYGYTF. For the CDR3, the DNA is TGTGCCAGCAGTGAAGGAGGAGGGAACGGGGGCTATGGCTACACCTTC.